The T cell receptor beta chain described here comes from a study of CD8 T cells in ankylosing spondylitis. Study-wide points: A number of the motif variants had already been described in reactive arthritis synovial fluid and blood.

The CDR3 is 15 residues long. CDR1 and CDR2 from the germline V gene are SGHRS and YFSETQ. Trimming pared 9 bases from V and 0 bases from J, leaving 16 bases between. TCRdb passed the 5' RACE reads through MiXCR, listing each CDR3 protein once. The sample carries 300,000 to 400,000 distinct CDR3 sequences, 11% recorded once. This clonotype was picked up many times. Its antigen remains unidentified. The specimen sequenced was blood, either unsorted or a sorted T cell fraction (not recorded which). The TCR sequence derives from a female donor with ankylosing spondylitis or in good health (not recorded which). V and J are TRBV5-1 and TRBJ2-1; either TRBD1 or TRBD2 may supply D (5 bases each). The CDR3 nucleotides are TGCGCCACCGCTCGGGACGGAAGCTCCTACAATGAGCAGTTCTTC. It specifies CATARDGSSYNEQFF.